This T cell receptor beta chain is drawn from a study of identical twins. Study findings and constraints: Within twin pairs, the out-of-frame alpha sequences they shared showed excess low generation probability.

About this clonotype: As yet, its antigen is unknown.

A template switching step contributed a universal primer site, while unique molecular identifiers were present in the cDNA. TCRdb processed the 5' RACE reads anew with MiXCR; each CDR3 protein has one entry. Of under 1 million distinct CDR3 sequences listed, 9% to 15% are singletons. There are 15 residues in the CDR3. V lost 7 bases to trimming and J lost 5 bases; unmatched junction nucleotides: 7. Germline CDR1 reads SNHLY; CDR2 reads FYNNEI. This sample was shared with a second study, whose subject was yellow fever vaccine responses in identical twins. That source notes: Reportedly, twins' vaccine T cell responses looked partly convergent and partly personalized.

The sequence was obtained from a young woman in good health. This chain connects TRBV2 to TRBJ2-5, with 13 bases identical to TRBD2. Material for sequencing was PBMCs. CDR3 sequence reads: CASTGTSGMVETQYF. In DNA, the CDR3 is TGTGCCAGCACCGGGACTAGCGGGATGGTTGAGACCCAGTACTTC.